Detailed here is one T cell receptor (beta chain). The table came from immunoSEQ multiplex PCR; TCRdb's copy has only in-frame clones and leaves some out. In the table there are under 550,000 clones, 90% to 97% of which are singletons. This sample is drawn from a study of shared clonotypes between healthy human individuals. CDR3 size: 14 residues. Germline V CDR1 and CDR2: SGHTS, YDEGEE. V trimming: 4 bases; J trimming: 3 bases; junction bases outside the gene matches: 5. Material for sequencing was naive CD4+ T cells sorted from blood. Regarding subset: CD45RA+ positively selected. The TCR comes from a woman younger than 45 in good health. The V and J genes are TRBV5-8 and TRBJ1-2, with 8 bases aligning to TRBD1. The CDR3, as DNA: TGTGCCAGCAGCCCTAGACAGGGGTACTATGGCTACACCTTC. Its protein is CASSPRQGYYGYTF. Combining the CDR3 with reference TRBV5-8 and TRBJ1-2 gives the whole variable domain EAGVTQSPTHLIKTRGQQATLRCSPISGHTSVYWYQQALGLGLQFLLWYDEGEERNRGNFPPRFSGRQFPNYSSELNVNALELEDSALYLCASSPRQGYYGYTFGSGTRLTVV.